Listed here is a single T cell receptor (beta chain). The antigen it binds to is not known. No clone much larger than this one lies a single base away; base qualities are absent. The record originates from a study of radiotherapy plus CTLA-4 blockade in lung cancer (dated 2018 in TCRdb). For the wider study: Among enrolled patients, roughly 18% had an objective response and about 30% reached disease control.

The study evaluated CTLA-4 blockade (ipilimumab) given together with focal radiation therapy in patients who had chemo-refractory metastatic non-small-cell lung cancer. Overall results and qualifications from the work: After treatment with radiotherapy and ipilimumab, TCR clones that originated in tumors expanded in peripheral blood. The strongest predictors of response were reported to be early dynamic shifts in blood T cell clones along with a rise in serum interferon-beta following radiation.

Library generation was performed with the immunoSEQ multiplex PCR assay. TCRdb took this table from immuneACCESS and kept in-frame rearrangements with V and J called. Such tables lack part of the clones; where checked against another copy, unresolved V genes explain under half of the gap, and the rest is unexplained. For this sample there are 30,000 to 45,000 clones; about 80% appear just once. Of the sample, 8.5% to 9% is held by the ten largest clones. Reading the germline V gene gives CDR1 MNHEY and CDR2 SVGAGI. V is cut by 5 bases and J by 0 bases, and the space between the germline ends is 10 bases. The CDR3 runs 15 residues from the cysteine to the phenylalanine. Only the CDR3 region is kept as DNA, spanning 45 bases read in frame from base 1.

The chain employs TRBV6-5 and TRBJ1-4; the D region possibly corresponds to TRBD1 (6 bases align). This specimen was peripheral blood, taken from a patient treated with radiotherapy plus ipilimumab. The source is a human donor with non-small cell lung cancer who had stable disease on radiotherapy plus ipilimumab. DNA sequence: TGTGCCAGCAGTCGACGACAGGCAACTAATGAAAAACTGTTTTTT. This gives the protein CASSRRQATNEKLFF.